A single sample gave rise to the 3 T cell receptor beta chains below, sequenced in a study of T cells after yellow fever vaccination (dated by TCRdb to about 2019). The sample's treatment or condition label is to be understood as: live attenuated yellow fever vaccine strain. The library came from 5' RACE. Sequenced on an Illumina NovaSeq 6000. Using fastp at Q25 and MiXCR, TCRdb reprocessed the public reads and kept productive beta chains. CDR3 protein duplicates are merged, each entry listing the most common genes and DNA. For this sample the table gives about 340,000 distinct CDR3 sequences, of which 4% were detected only once. Of the sample, around 24% is held by the ten largest clones. The material sequenced was PBMCs, taken 5 days after the yellow fever booster vaccination. These receptors came from a man aged 18 to 30 who received the YFV17D yellow fever vaccine.

The table lists this clonotype with a few counts. V gene TRBV7-2 combines with J gene TRBJ1-2; a weak D match, TRBD1 (5 bases). The CDR3 runs 11 residues. CDR1 is SGHTA and CDR2 is FQGNSA in the germline V gene. V lost 2 bases and J lost 10, with 8 bases in between. CDR3 in amino acids: CASSLTGVYTF. The CDR3 DNA sequence: TGTGCCAGCAGCTTAACAGGTGTCTACACCTTC. The whole variable domain, remainder taken from reference TRBV7-2 and TRBJ1-2, is GAGVSQSPSNKVTEKGKDVELRCDPISGHTALYWYRQSLGQGLEFLIYFQGNSAPDKSGLPSDRFSAERTGGSVSTLTIQRTQQEDSAVYLCASSLTGVYTFGSGTRLTVV.

The CDR3 sequence: CASSFLAMSGNNEQFF. The CDR3 DNA sequence: TGCGCCAGCAGCTTTCTGGCTATGTCGGGGAACAATGAGCAGTTCTTC. The chain links TRBV5-1 to TRBJ2-1, with a tentative D call TRBD2 (5 bases). The CDR3 sequence is 16 residues long. Looked up from germline, CDR1 is SGHRS and CDR2 is YFSETQ. V lost 2 bases to trimming and J lost 5 bases, with 17 bases between them.

The table lists this clonotype with many counts. The rearrangement joins TRBV20-1 to TRBJ2-7; no clear D. V gave up 0 bases and J gave up 3 bases, with 12 bases separating them. The CDR3 extends over 14 amino acids. Germline lookup yields CDR1 DFQATT and CDR2 SNEGSKA (reference sequence). CDR3 DNA: TGCAGTGCTAGAGAGGCGCCACGGCTCTACGAGCAGTACTTC. Translating it yields CSAREAPRLYEQYF.